Following are 6 T cell receptor beta chains from one sample sequenced in a study of spatial heterogeneity in lung cancer. Noted time point: sample taken at primary tumor resection. TCRdb used MiXCR to reprocess the 5' RACE reads, holding one entry per CDR3 protein. The sample contains fewer than 45,000 distinct CDR3 sequences, 7% to 7.5% of which appear only once. The sequences come from PBMCs, collected at surgery. The receptors here all came from a female donor with early-stage non-small cell lung cancer.

This clonotype was seen at least ten times. CDR3 DNA sequence: TGCGCCAGCAGCCAAGGGGCGGTTACGAACACTGAAGCTTTCTTT. Translating it yields CASSQGAVTNTEAFF. The chain uses TRBV4-1 and TRBJ1-1; D gene uncertain. CDR1 and CDR2 (germline): MGHRA, YSYEKL. The CDR3 consists of 15 residues. Trimming removed 1 base at V and 1 base at J, with 10 bases between.

This clonotype was recorded many times. The chain joins TRBV7-9 to TRBJ1-2, with D possibly being TRBD1 (5 bases). V lost 6 bases to trimming and J lost 5 bases, with 16 bases between them. The germline V gene encodes CDR1 SEHNR and CDR2 FQNEAQ (reference sequence). The CDR3 sequence is 14 residues long. CDR3 sequence (DNA): TGTGCCAGCAGTTGGGACTCCAGTGGGTATGGCTACACCTTC. Translation gives CASSWDSSGYGYTF.

This clonotype was observed many times. This chain links TRBV20-1 with TRBJ2-1, with 10 bases matching TRBD1. The germline V gene has CDR1 DFQATT and CDR2 SNEGSKA (reference sequence). V lost 6 bases to trimming and J lost 6 bases; unmatched junction nucleotides: 2. CDR3 size: 12 residues. Written as DNA, the CDR3 is TGCAGTGCCGGACAGGGGGGCAATGAGCAGTTCTTC. Its protein is CSAGQGGNEQFF.

This clonotype has a count of ten or more. This sequence joins TRBV10-3 and TRBJ2-3; D is perhaps TRBD1 or TRBD2 (5 bases each). The CDR3 totals 14 residues. CDR1 is ENHRY and CDR2 is SYGVKD in the germline V gene. The germline V and J ends were trimmed by 1 base and 1 base, with 6 bases remaining between them. CDR3: CAISEWDRTDTQYF. The CDR3 DNA reads TGTGCCATCAGTGAGTGGGACCGCACAGATACGCAGTATTTT.

The V call is TRBV2, the J call TRBJ1-5; 7 bases are a match to TRBD1. Trimming removed 7 bases from V and 6 bases from J; junction bases left unmatched: 6. This CDR3 spans 13 amino acids. Germline lookup yields CDR1 SNHLY and CDR2 FYNNEI. The CDR3 here is CASKTGESQPQHF. The CDR3 DNA is TGTGCCAGCAAAACAGGGGAAAGTCAGCCCCAGCATTTT.

This clonotype was seen many times. J is TRBJ2-1 and V is TRBV20-1; 8 bases are a match to TRBD2. The CDR3 extends over 15 amino acids. Losses at the gene ends were 1 base for V and 5 bases for J; bases not matched to a gene: 7. CDR1 is DFQATT, CDR2 SNEGSKA, per germline (reference sequence). CDR3: CSARGAGVMDNEQFF. CDR3 in DNA: TGCAGTGCTAGAGGAGCGGGAGTCATGGACAATGAGCAGTTCTTC.